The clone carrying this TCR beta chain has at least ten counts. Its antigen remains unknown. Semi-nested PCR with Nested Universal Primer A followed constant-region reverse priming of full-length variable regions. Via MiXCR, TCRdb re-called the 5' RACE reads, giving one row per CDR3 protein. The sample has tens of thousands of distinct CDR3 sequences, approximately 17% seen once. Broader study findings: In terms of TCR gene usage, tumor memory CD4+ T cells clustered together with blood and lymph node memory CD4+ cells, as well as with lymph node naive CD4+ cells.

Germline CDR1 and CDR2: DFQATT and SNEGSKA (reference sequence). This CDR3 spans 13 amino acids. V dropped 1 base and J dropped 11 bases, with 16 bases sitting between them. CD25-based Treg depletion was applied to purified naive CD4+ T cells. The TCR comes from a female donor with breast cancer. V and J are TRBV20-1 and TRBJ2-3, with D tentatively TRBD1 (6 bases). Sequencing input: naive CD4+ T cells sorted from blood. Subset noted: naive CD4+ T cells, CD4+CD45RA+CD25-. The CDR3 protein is CSARAERGSGQYF. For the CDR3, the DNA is TGCAGTGCTAGAGCGGAGAGGGGGTCCGGGCAGTATTTT.